This record concerns one T cell receptor (beta chain) sequence. Antigen unknown. The PCR made use of 60 Vbeta and 13 Jbeta primers. The method was immunoSEQ multiplex PCR; TCRdb's version includes in-frame clones alone and lacks a portion of them. Of around 130,000 clones listed, approximately 80% are singletons. This record comes from a study of cytomegalovirus exposure and HLA in healthy donors. Study findings and constraints: It was taken for granted in presence/absence analyses that sequencing depth across donors was roughly uniform. A later analysis linked roughly 17,000 TCR beta sequences to HLA alleles at 0.05 false discovery rate. CMV serostatus stood as the only immune exposure information on hand. Later analysis suggested most CMV-associated TCR beta chains were HLA-restricted.

The CDR3 length is 14 residues. Germline CDR1 MNHNY, CDR2 SVGAGI (reference sequence). The ends were cut back, 6 bases at V and 1 base at J, with 12 bases in the middle. The receptor's source is a man aged 35-49 years in good health and CMV-seronegative. The source material was PBMCs. The chain is built from TRBV6-6 and TRBJ1-1; D ambiguous. CDR3 in amino acids: CASSPGPGNTEAFF. The DNA for the CDR3 is TGTGCCAGCAGCCCTGGTCCCGGGAACACTGAAGCTTTCTTT.